This T cell receptor beta chain was sequenced in a study of blood T cell repertoires in COVID-19. Study in general: PBMCs, B-cell-depleted T cells, or T cells were the source of the cDNA or gDNA that made up the material.

As processed by the authors: By means of reference gene primer amplification, nucleated cell counts were estimated. Data came from immunoSEQ multiplex PCR; TCRdb stores just in-frame clones and leaves some out. V and J calls and clone size are given by that table; D and trimming were obtained from the DNA. The table has 100,000 to 150,000 clones, about 86% seen once; the top ten hold more than 5%. Deletions cut 3 bases from V and 2 bases from J, with 7 bases between. CDR1 LNHDA and CDR2 SQIVND come from the germline V gene (reference sequence). This CDR3 is 13 amino acids long. Sequenced sample: peripheral blood. This clonotype was obtained from an elderly man with active or convalescent COVID-19. The rearrangement uses TRBV19 and TRBJ1-2; unclear D gene. The DNA of the CDR3 is TGTGCCAGTAGTATCGAGGTCAACTATGGCTACACCTTC. Translating it yields CASSIEVNYGYTF.